This T cell receptor beta chain was recovered during a study of cytomegalovirus exposure and HLA in healthy donors. The PCR used 60 Vbeta and 13 Jbeta primers. Libraries were prepared by immunoSEQ multiplex PCR; TCRdb keeps only in-frame clonotypes and omits some of them. Here the sample spans around 130,000 clones, 55% to 75% being singletons. Sequenced sample: PBMCs. This TCR was recovered from a human donor in good health.

The CDR3, as DNA: TGTGCCAGCAGTCGGGACAGCTCCCGATCACCCCTCCACTTT. The encoded protein is CASSRDSSRSPLHF. The chain is built from TRBV27 and TRBJ1-6; 7 bases align to TRBD1. The ends lost 5 bases at V and 10 bases at J; junction bases unmatched: 8. The CDR3 covers 14 residues. In germline, CDR1 is MNHEY, CDR2 SMNVEV (reference sequence).